These 20 T cell receptor beta chains came from one sample sequenced in a study of identical twins. One entry per CDR3 protein, called by TCRdb with MiXCR from the 5' RACE reads. The table lists 1,800,000 or so distinct CDR3 sequences, roughly a third of them singletons. The sample consisted of cord blood. The source is a newborn girl in good health.

This clonotype was seen a few times. This chain uses TRBV5-1 with TRBJ2-3; D gene uncertain. V shed 0 bases and J shed 1 base, with 18 bases lying between them. Germline lookup yields CDR1 SGHRS and CDR2 YFSETQ. This CDR3 has 18 residues. The CDR3 DNA is TGCGCCAGCAGCTTGGATCTTAGGTGGGCGGATCGCACAGATACGCAGTATTTT. Amino acid sequence: CASSLDLRWADRTDTQYF.

The chain has TRBV20-1 and TRBJ2-1, with 11 bases identical to TRBD2. Germline V lookup: CDR1 DFQATT, CDR2 SNEGSKA (reference sequence). J lost 0 bases, V lost 5 bases, and 15 bases had no gene match. The CDR3 covers 19 residues. CDR3 nucleotide sequence: TGCAGTGCTCCAAAGGGGCTAGCGGGAGGCTCCTACTCCTACAATGAGCAGTTCTTC. Translated: CSAPKGLAGGSYSYNEQFF.

This clonotype has only a few counts. V usage is TRBV20-1 and J usage is TRBJ2-7; unclear D gene. CDR3 length: 9 residues. CDR1 DFQATT and CDR2 SNEGSKA come from the germline V gene (reference sequence). The V end was cut by 6 bases, the J end by 6 bases, with 6 bases between. In nucleotides, the CDR3 is TGCAGTGCGGGCAGCGAGCAGTACTTC. Amino acid sequence: CSAGSEQYF.

The CDR3 DNA reads TGTGCCAGCTCACCACTGGGCCCGAACACTGAAGCTTTCTTT. This codes for CASSPLGPNTEAFF. The J gene is TRBJ1-1, the V gene TRBV18; D uncertain. The germline gives CDR1 KGHSH, CDR2 LQKENI. Trimming removed 1 base at V and 1 base at J, with 7 bases between. The CDR3 is 14 residues long.

The genes are TRBV16 and TRBJ1-6; D is unclear. The V end lost 6 bases, the J end lost 6 bases, and 15 bases lay between the germline ends. The CDR3 runs 15 residues. From germline, CDR1 is KGHSY and CDR2 FQNENV. Here the CDR3 reads CASRPGQWVNSPLHF. As DNA, the CDR3 is TGTGCCAGCAGACCCGGGCAGTGGGTTAATTCACCCCTCCACTTT.

This clonotype has a handful of counts. The chain links TRBV5-1 to TRBJ2-2; D unclear. The V and J ends lost 2 bases and 5 bases respectively, with 10 bases between them. Germline loops: CDR1 SGHRS, CDR2 YFSETQ. This CDR3 is 14 amino acids long. CDR3 sequence: CASSLREGTGELFF. Here the CDR3 DNA reads TGCGCCAGCAGCTTAAGAGAAGGGACCGGGGAGCTGTTTTTT. Drawing the rest from reference TRBV5-1 and TRBJ2-2, the complete variable domain is KAGVTQTPRYLIKTRGQQVTLSCSPISGHRSVSWYQQTPGQGLQFLFEYFSETQRNKGNFPGRFSGRQFSNSRSEMNVSTLELGDSALYLCASSLREGTGELFFGEGSRLTVL.

The chain couples TRBV7-2 to TRBJ2-5; TRBD2 matches 7 bases. The CDR3 has 15 amino acids. With 5 bases clipped from V and 6 bases from J, the junction kept 12 bases outside the gene matches. From germline, CDR1 is SGHTA and CDR2 FQGNSA. The CDR3 spells CASSAATSLIQTQYF. The DNA of the CDR3 is TGTGCCAGCAGCGCAGCGACTAGCCTTATCCAGACCCAGTACTTC. The variable domain in full, with the rest retrieved from reference TRBV7-2 and TRBJ2-5, is GAGVSQSPSNKVTEKGKDVELRCDPISGHTALYWYRQSLGQGLEFLIYFQGNSAPDKSGLPSDRFSAERTGGSVSTLTIQRTQQEDSAVYLCASSAATSLIQTQYFGPGTRLLVL.

As to this clonotype: The junction and the germline gene differ at one end; a read error may be behind it. The chain has TRBV6-5 and TRBJ2-5; 11 bases fit TRBD1. The CDR3 is 16 amino acids. In germline, CDR1 is MNHEY, CDR2 SVGAGI. The CDR3: CASGYTGTGGQETQYF. The DNA of the CDR3 is TGTGCCAGCGGTTACACAGGGACAGGGGGACAAGAGACCCAGTACTTC.

This clonotype occurred a few times. J is TRBJ1-2 and V is TRBV5-1; no clear D. CDR1 and CDR2 from the germline V gene are SGHRS and YFSETQ. V was trimmed by 4 bases and J by 3 bases, leaving 19 bases between them. CDR3 length: 16 amino acids. CDR3 protein: CASSPTSSRLDYGYTF. The CDR3 bases are TGCGCCAGCAGCCCAACATCCAGCAGGTTGGACTATGGCTACACCTTC.

As concerns this clonotype: The junction shows a germline mismatch at one end, possibly a read error. V gene TRBV29-1 combines with J gene TRBJ2-3; possible D gene TRBD2, 6 bases. This CDR3 region has 15 residues. The germline gives CDR1 SQVTM, CDR2 ANQGSEA. The CDR3 nucleotides read TGCAGCGTTGAAGGCCACGGGGGTCGCACAGGTACGCAGTATTTT. Translating gives CSVEGHGGRTGTQYF.

V usage is TRBV2 and J usage is TRBJ2-1; no definite D call. Trimming took off 1 base at V and 8 bases at J, with 12 bases between the two ends. The germline gives CDR1 SNHLY, CDR2 FYNNEI. This CDR3 contains 14 residues. Here the CDR3 reads CASSEGNIKDEQFF. The CDR3 coding sequence is TGTGCCAGCAGTGAAGGGAACATTAAGGATGAGCAGTTCTTC.

This sequence joins TRBV20-1 and TRBJ2-7; TRBD1 is a possible D gene (5 bases). The CDR3 is made up of 10 amino acids. The V gene's germline CDR1 is DFQATT and CDR2 SNEGSKA (reference sequence). CDR3 nucleotide sequence: TGCGCAGGACACCCCTACGAGCAGTACTTC. Translation: CAGHPYEQYF.

The chain employs TRBV29-1 and TRBJ2-7; D may be TRBD1 (7 bases). Germline CDR1 and CDR2: SQVTM and ANQGSEA. The CDR3 is made up of 14 amino acids. V dropped 6 bases and J dropped 0 bases, with 15 bases sitting between them. The CDR3 region has the DNA TGCAGCGTCACCAGGGGGGCCAGCTCCTACGAGCAGTACTTC. Amino acid sequence: CSVTRGASSYEQYF.

The V gene is TRBV12-3 or TRBV12-4, the J gene TRBJ1-5; weak D call: TRBD1 (6 bases). The V gene lost 6 bases and the J gene lost 7 bases, with 16 bases spanning the gap. This CDR3 has 14 residues. The CDR3 here is CASSLNRARQPQHF. The CDR3, as DNA: TGTGCCAGCAGCCTTAACAGGGCGCGACAGCCCCAGCATTTT.

Only a few counts were recorded for this clonotype. The J gene is TRBJ2-1, the V gene TRBV5-1, with TRBD2 as a possible D gene (8 bases). Trimming took off 0 bases at V and 8 bases at J, with 15 bases between the two ends. The CDR3 length is 15 residues. The germline gives CDR1 SGHRS, CDR2 YFSETQ. CDR3 coding DNA: TGCGCCAGCAGCTTGGGTAATAGCGGGACAGATGAGCAGTTCTTC. Its translation: CASSLGNSGTDEQFF.

The table lists this clonotype with a few counts. V usage is TRBV25-1 and J usage is TRBJ2-7, with 7 bases matching TRBD2. Unmatched junction bases numbered 6, after V lost 4 bases and J lost 6 bases. Germline values: CDR1 MGHDK, CDR2 SYGVNS. The CDR3 totals 13 residues. The CDR3 nucleotides are TGTGCCAGCAGTGCCCTCTCGGGAGGCGAGCAGTACTTC. Translated: CASSALSGGEQYF.

The chain recombines TRBV29-1 with TRBJ2-2, with a possible D match to TRBD1 (6 bases). CDR1 is SQVTM, CDR2 ANQGSEA, per germline. The CDR3 is made up of 15 amino acids. V was clipped by 4 bases and J by 6 bases, with 18 bases between them. The CDR3 region is CSVGKWVRGSGELFF. The CDR3 nucleotides are TGCAGCGTTGGAAAGTGGGTGAGGGGGTCCGGGGAGCTGTTTTTT.

V usage is TRBV7-2 and J usage is TRBJ2-1, with 7 bases identical to TRBD2. The germline V gene has CDR1 SGHTA and CDR2 FQGNSA. The CDR3 is 14 residues long. V dropped 1 base and J dropped 5; count of bases not matched to a gene: 2. The CDR3 protein is CASSLDGRNNEQFF. The CDR3 coding sequence is TGTGCCAGCAGCTTAGACGGGAGGAACAATGAGCAGTTCTTC.

The chain joins TRBV10-3 to TRBJ1-1, with D possibly being TRBD1 (6 bases). CDR1 is ENHRY and CDR2 is SYGVKD in the germline V gene. The CDR3 runs to 15 residues. Between the trimmed V and J ends, which lost 1 base and 3 bases, there was a span of 12 bases. The CDR3 region has the DNA TGTGCCATCAGTGAGTATAGGGGGGCCGACACTGAAGCTTTCTTT. This encodes CAISEYRGADTEAFF.

This clonotype was observed a handful of times. V gene TRBV20-1 combines with J gene TRBJ2-1; D is possibly TRBD2 (6 bases). Germline lookup yields CDR1 DFQATT and CDR2 SNEGSKA (reference sequence). V gave up 1 base and J gave up 9 bases, with 10 bases separating them. The CDR3 runs 12 residues. This CDR3 reads CSARGPGGEQFF. Here the CDR3 DNA reads TGCAGTGCTAGAGGCCCCGGGGGTGAGCAGTTCTTC.